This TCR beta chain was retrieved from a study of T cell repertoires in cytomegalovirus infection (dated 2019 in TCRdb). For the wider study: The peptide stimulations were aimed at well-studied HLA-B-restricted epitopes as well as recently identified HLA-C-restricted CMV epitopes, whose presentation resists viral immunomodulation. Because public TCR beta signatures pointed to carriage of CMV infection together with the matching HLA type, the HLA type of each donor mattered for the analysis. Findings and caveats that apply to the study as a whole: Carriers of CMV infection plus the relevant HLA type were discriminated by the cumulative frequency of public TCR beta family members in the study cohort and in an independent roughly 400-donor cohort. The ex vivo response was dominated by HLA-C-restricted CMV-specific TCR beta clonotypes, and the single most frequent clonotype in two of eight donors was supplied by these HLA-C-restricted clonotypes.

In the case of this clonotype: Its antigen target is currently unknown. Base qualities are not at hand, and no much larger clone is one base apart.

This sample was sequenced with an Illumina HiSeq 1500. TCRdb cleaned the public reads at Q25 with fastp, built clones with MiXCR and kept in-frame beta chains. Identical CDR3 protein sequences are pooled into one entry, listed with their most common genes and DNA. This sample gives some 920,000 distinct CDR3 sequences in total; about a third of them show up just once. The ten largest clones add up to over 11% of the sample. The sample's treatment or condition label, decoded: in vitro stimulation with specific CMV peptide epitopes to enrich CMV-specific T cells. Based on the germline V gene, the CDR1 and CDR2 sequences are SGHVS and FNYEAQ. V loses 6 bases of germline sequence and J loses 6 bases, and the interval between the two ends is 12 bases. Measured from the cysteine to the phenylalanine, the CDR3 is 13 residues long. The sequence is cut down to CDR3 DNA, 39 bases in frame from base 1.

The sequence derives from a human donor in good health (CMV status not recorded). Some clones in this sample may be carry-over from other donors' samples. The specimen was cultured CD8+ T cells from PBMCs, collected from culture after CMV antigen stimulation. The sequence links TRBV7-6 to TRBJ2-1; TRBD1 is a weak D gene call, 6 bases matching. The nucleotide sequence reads TGTGCCAGCAGTTTGGGACACCTCAATGAGCAGTTCTTC. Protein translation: CASSLGHLNEQFF.